Following are 9 T cell receptor beta chains from one sample sequenced in a study of human T cells and chemical hapten exposure. The time point was: patch test 1, 2 weeks after DPC sensitization. The treatment: therapeutic diphenylcyclopropenone sensitization with weekly scalp DPC. TCRdb re-analysed the RACE reads in MiXCR, keeping a single row per CDR3 protein. The table lists nearly 350,000 distinct CDR3 sequences, about 7% of them singletons, with around 8.2% in the top ten. Sequencing used whole blood, obtained in connection with sensitization to the hapten diphenylcyclopropenone (DPC). All receptors derive from a woman younger than 35 with alopecia areata. Some clones in this sample may be carry-over from other donors' samples.

This clonotype was seen ten or more times. The V gene is TRBV27, the J gene TRBJ2-5; weak D call: TRBD2 (6 bases). Germline values: CDR1 MNHEY, CDR2 SMNVEV (reference sequence). The CDR3 spans 15 residues. Trimming removed 3 bases from V and 3 bases from J, with 14 bases in between. Here the CDR3 reads CASSFYGEEEETQYF. The CDR3, as DNA: TGTGCCAGCAGTTTCTACGGGGAGGAAGAAGAGACCCAGTACTTC.

Worth noting for this clonotype: This CDR3 is missing its conserved last phenylalanine or tryptophan, likely due to a read error. This chain links TRBV4-3 with TRBJ2-3; no clear D gene. Germline V gene data show CDR1 as LGHNA and CDR2 as YSLEER. Trimming left V 1 base short and J 4 bases short, with 3 bases between. The CDR3 has 12 residues. The CDR3 protein is CASSQGPDTQYL. The CDR3 bases are TGCGCCAGCAGCCAAGGCCCAGATACGCAGTATTTA.

This chain connects TRBV12-3 or TRBV12-4 to TRBJ2-7, with 8 bases identical to TRBD1. The CDR3 sequence is 13 residues long. V lost 6 bases to trimming and J lost 5 bases; unmatched junction nucleotides: 6. CDR3 loop: CASRPDRGDEQYF. Written as DNA, the CDR3 is TGTGCCAGCAGACCCGACAGGGGCGACGAGCAGTACTTC.

The chain recombines TRBV9 with TRBJ2-1; TRBD2 aligns across 8 bases. Germline trimming cut 6 bases from V and 3 bases from J; bases unmatched to any gene: 8. The V gene's germline CDR1 is SGDLS and CDR2 YYNGEE. CDR3 length: 15 residues. The DNA of the CDR3 is TGTGCCAGCACCTTACTAGCGGCGGACTACAATGAGCAGTTCTTC. This codes for CASTLLAADYNEQFF.

The sample holds many counts of this clonotype. The chain is built from TRBV6-1 and TRBJ2-3, with 9 bases fitting TRBD1. V gave up 6 bases and J gave up 5 bases; unmatched junction bases: 12. The germline gives CDR1 MNHNS, CDR2 SASEGT. This CDR3 spans 16 amino acids. The DNA for the CDR3 is TGTGCCAGCAGAAACGACGGGACAGGGCCCGGAGATACGCAGTATTTT. It codes for CASRNDGTGPGDTQYF.

In this sample, this clonotype turned up many times. The gene calls are TRBV9 and TRBJ2-3, with D perhaps TRBD1 or TRBD2 (6 bases each). Trimming pared 0 bases from V and 2 bases from J, leaving 16 bases between. Germline values: CDR1 SGDLS, CDR2 YYNGEE. CDR3 length: 17 amino acids. For the CDR3, the DNA is TGTGCCAGCAGCGTAGAAACGGGGGCCCTAGCCACAGATACGCAGTATTTT. Its protein is CASSVETGALATDTQYF.

The CDR3 DNA follows: TGTGCCAGCAGCTTGGATCCGGGACTTCGAGAGACCCAGTACTTC. Translation: CASSLDPGLRETQYF. This chain uses TRBV5-6 with TRBJ2-5; D might be TRBD2 (6 bases). V was pared by 0 bases and J by 4 bases, with 13 bases between. The CDR3 contains 15 residues. CDR1 is SGHDT and CDR2 is YYEEEE in the germline V gene.

V is TRBV6-5 and J is TRBJ1-5, with no clear D. The CDR3 runs to 13 residues. The V and J ends lost 6 bases and 4 bases respectively, with 10 bases between them. Per germline, CDR1 MNHEY and CDR2 SVGAGI. CDR3 DNA sequence: TGTGCCAGCAGCTTTGATGTTAATCAGCCCCAGCATTTT. Its protein is CASSFDVNQPQHF.

In its sample, this clonotype was seen a few times. J is TRBJ1-2 and V is TRBV6-5, with D maybe TRBD1 (5 bases). Germline loops: CDR1 MNHEY, CDR2 SVGAGI. V was pared by 0 bases and J by 4 bases, with 18 bases between. The CDR3 has 17 residues. The CDR3 reads CASSYSGFGRDSYGYTF. The CDR3 nucleotides are TGTGCCAGCAGTTACTCAGGATTCGGCAGGGACTCCTATGGCTACACCTTC.